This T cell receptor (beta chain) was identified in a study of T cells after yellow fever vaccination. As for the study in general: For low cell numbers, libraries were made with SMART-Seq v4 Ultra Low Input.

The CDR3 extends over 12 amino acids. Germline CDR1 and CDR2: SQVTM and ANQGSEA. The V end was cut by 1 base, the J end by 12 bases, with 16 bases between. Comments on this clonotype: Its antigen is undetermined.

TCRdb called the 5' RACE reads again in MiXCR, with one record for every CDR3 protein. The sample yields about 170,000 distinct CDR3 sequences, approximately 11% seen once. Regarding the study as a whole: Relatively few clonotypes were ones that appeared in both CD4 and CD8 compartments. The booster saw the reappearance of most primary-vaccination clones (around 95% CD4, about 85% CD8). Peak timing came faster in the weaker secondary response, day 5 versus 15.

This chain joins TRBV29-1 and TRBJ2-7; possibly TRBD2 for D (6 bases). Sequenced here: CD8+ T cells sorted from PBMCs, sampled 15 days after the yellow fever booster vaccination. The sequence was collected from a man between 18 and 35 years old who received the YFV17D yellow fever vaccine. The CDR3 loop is CSVEGPSGLLYV. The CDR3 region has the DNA TGCAGCGTTGAAGGACCTTCGGGACTCTTGTACGTC.